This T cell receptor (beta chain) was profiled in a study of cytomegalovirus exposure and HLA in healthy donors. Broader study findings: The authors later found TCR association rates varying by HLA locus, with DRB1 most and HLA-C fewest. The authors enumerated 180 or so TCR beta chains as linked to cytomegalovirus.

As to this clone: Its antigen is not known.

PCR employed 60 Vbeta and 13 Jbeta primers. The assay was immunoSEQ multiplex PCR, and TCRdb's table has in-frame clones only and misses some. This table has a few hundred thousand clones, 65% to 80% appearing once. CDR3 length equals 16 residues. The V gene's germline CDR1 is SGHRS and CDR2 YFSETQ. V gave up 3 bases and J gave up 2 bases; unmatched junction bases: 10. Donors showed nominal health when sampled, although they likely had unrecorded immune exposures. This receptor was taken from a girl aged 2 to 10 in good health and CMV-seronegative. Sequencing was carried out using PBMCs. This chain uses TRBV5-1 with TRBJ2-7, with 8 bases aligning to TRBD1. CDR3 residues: CASSSTAGTGPYEQYF. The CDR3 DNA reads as TGCGCCAGCAGCTCCACGGCCGGGACAGGACCCTACGAGCAGTACTTC.